This record concerns one TCR beta chain sequence. No cognate antigen has been identified for it. No qualities accompany the bases; no much larger clone lies one base away. This sample was included in a study of blood T cell repertoires in COVID-19 (dated by TCRdb to about 2020). About the investigation overall: Samples from collaborators originated in the United States, Italy and Spain and spanned both the acute and convalescent phases of COVID-19. The prospective study material was composed of cDNA or gDNA derived from T cells, B-cell-depleted T cells, or PBMCs. Subjects who had been exposed to COVID-19, were actively infected with it, or had recovered from it provided the deeply sampled blood TCRbeta repertoires that made up the dataset. The repertoires were released in a freely available public database meant as a resource for research on the immune response to SARS-CoV-2. Samples came from the ongoing ImmuneRACE study (first 160 participants) plus 1,254 subjects from 6 global collaborators. Sample metadata almost always included a de-identified subject ID, COVID-19 status, age in years and sex. Where HLA class I and class II types were available, the types were taken from metadata supplied by the sample provider, not from assay-based typing. Broader findings and caveats from the paper: The quantity of clinical and demographic metadata differed by source and by participant and was supplied without curation.

The CDR3 starts with the cysteine, ends with the phenylalanine, and has 15 residues. The entry retains the CDR3 DNA only, 45 bases that are in frame from base 1. Germline trimming amounts to 4 bases on V and 7 bases on J, with 6 as the count of junction bases outside the gene matches. CDR1 and CDR2, per the germline V gene, are SGHTA and FQGNSA. TCRbeta CDR3 regions were amplified from genomic DNA using the immunoSEQ Assay, a bias-controlled multiplex PCR. As for the original processing: Within the assay, amplification of reference gene primers was used to estimate how many nucleated cells each sample contained. Sequence reads were collapsed and filtered to measure the absolute abundance of every unique TCRbeta CDR3 rearrangement. For each sample, productive Simpson clonality was calculated by taking the square root of Simpson's diversity index across productive rearrangements. Entries here come from immuneACCESS through TCRdb and include only in-frame sequences with V and J called. Some clones fail to appear in such tables; in the studies checked, an unresolved V gene covers under half of the shortfall, and the cause of the remainder is unknown. That table supplies the V and J calls and clone size; D and trimming were determined from the DNA. The table for this sample lists 100,000 or so clones; approximately 79% of them were counted only once. 20% to 25% of the sample is in the top ten clones.

Whole blood was collected in K2EDTA tubes by collaborating institutions according to the institutions' own protocols. For TCRbeta analysis, collaborator samples were shipped as frozen whole blood, as isolated PBMCs, or as DNA extracted from either sample type. The sequenced sample was peripheral blood. This chain joins TRBV7-2 to TRBJ2-1, with TRBD2 matching 11 junction bases. This TCR was recovered from a man aged 70 or older with active or convalescent COVID-19. The CDR3 region: CASSSLAGGWNEQFF. The sequenced DNA: TGTGCCAGCAGCTCATTAGCGGGGGGGTGGAATGAGCAGTTCTTC.